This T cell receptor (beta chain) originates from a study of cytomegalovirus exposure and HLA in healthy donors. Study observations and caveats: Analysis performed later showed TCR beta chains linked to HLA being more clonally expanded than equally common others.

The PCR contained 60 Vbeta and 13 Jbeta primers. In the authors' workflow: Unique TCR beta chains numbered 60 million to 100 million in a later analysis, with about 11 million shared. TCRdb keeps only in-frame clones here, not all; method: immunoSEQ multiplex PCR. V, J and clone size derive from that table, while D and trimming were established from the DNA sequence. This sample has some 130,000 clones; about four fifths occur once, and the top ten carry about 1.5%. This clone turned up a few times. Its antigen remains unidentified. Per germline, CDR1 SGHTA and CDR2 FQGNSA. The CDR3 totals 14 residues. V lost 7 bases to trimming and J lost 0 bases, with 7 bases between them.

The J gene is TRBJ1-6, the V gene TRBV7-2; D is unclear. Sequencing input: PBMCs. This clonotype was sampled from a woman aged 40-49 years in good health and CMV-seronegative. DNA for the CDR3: TGTGCCAGCACCTGGAGCTCCTATAATTCACCCCTCCACTTT. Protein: CASTWSSYNSPLHF.